Listed here are 10 T cell receptor beta chains from one sample, sequenced in a study of T cell changes during pregnancy in multiple sclerosis. Only in-frame clones appear in the TCRdb table, and some are missing; sequencing was by immunoSEQ multiplex PCR. The table includes more than 55,000 clones, approximately 90% detected once. The specimen was peripheral blood, collected after pregnancy. The receptors here all came from a female donor in good health, enrolled as a control in a pregnancy study.

V usage is TRBV6-4 and J usage is TRBJ2-1, with D maybe TRBD1 (6 bases). This CDR3 is 14 amino acids long. Trimming took off 6 bases at V and 3 bases at J, with 12 bases between the two ends. Germline assignment: CDR1 MRHNA and CDR2 SNTAGT. The CDR3, as DNA: TGTGCCAGCAGAGGCCGGGACAACTACAATGAGCAGTTCTTC. The encoded protein is CASRGRDNYNEQFF.

This rearrangement joins TRBV2 to TRBJ1-5; 7 bases match TRBD1. The CDR3 is made up of 15 amino acids. Germline V gene lookup returns CDR1 SNHLY and CDR2 FYNNEI. J gave up 2 bases and V 5 bases, and 6 bases lay outside the gene matches. CDR3 nucleotide sequence: TGTGCCAGCAGTCCAGACAGGGACGGCAATCAGCCCCAGCATTTT. The encoded protein is CASSPDRDGNQPQHF.

The chain joins TRBV7-9 to TRBJ2-1, with 8 nucleotides matching TRBD1. There are 16 residues in the CDR3. J gave up 9 bases and V 4 bases, and 14 bases lay outside the gene matches. The germline CDR1 and CDR2 sequences are SEHNR and FQNEAQ (reference sequence). The CDR3 region is CASSSPPGTGLGEQFF. CDR3 coding DNA: TGTGCCAGCAGCTCCCCTCCCGGGACAGGTTTGGGTGAGCAGTTCTTC.

The J gene is TRBJ2-3, the V gene TRBV19; 9 bases fit TRBD1. The CDR3 runs 14 residues. V gave up 9 bases and J gave up 5 bases; unmatched junction bases: 9. CDR1 and CDR2 (germline): LNHDA, SQIVND (reference sequence). This chain's CDR3 is CASHPTGGKDTQYF. In DNA, the CDR3 is TGTGCCAGCCATCCCACAGGGGGCAAAGATACGCAGTATTTT.

The rearrangement uses TRBV27 and TRBJ2-5; 7 bases align to TRBD2. Germline loops: CDR1 MNHEY, CDR2 SMNVEV (reference sequence). The CDR3 sequence is 16 residues long. Germline trimming cut 5 bases from V and 3 bases from J; bases unmatched to any gene: 12. Written as DNA, the CDR3 is TGTGCCAGCAGTCCCCTGGGGAGCGGGGAAGAAGAGACCCAGTACTTC. Its translation is CASSPLGSGEEETQYF.

The chain joins TRBV25-1 to TRBJ1-1; D is undetermined. The germline V and J ends were trimmed by 4 bases and 6 bases, with 12 bases remaining between them. This CDR3 spans 13 amino acids. The germline V gene has CDR1 MGHDK and CDR2 SYGVNS. The CDR3 bases are TGTGCCAGCAGTGCGGACGGACTTTCTGAAGCTTTCTTT. Protein sequence: CASSADGLSEAFF.

The CDR3 region has the DNA TGTGCCAGCAGCACACGGGACAGGGGGGCGAGGGCAGATACGCAGTATTTT. Protein product: CASSTRDRGARADTQYF. The gene calls are TRBV9 and TRBJ2-3; TRBD1 agrees at 11 bases. The CDR3 contains 17 residues. Germline CDR1 reads SGDLS; CDR2 reads YYNGEE. Trimming took 4 bases from V and 4 from J; bases not matched to a gene: 11.

The chain joins TRBV4-3 to TRBJ2-1; 8 bases agree with TRBD2. The CDR3 is 15 residues long. The germline CDR1 and CDR2 sequences are LGHNA and YSLEER. Losses at the gene ends were 3 bases for V and 8 bases for J; bases not matched to a gene: 9. The CDR3 DNA reads as TGCGCCAGCAGCCACACGAGCGGGAGAGGGGATGAGCAGTTCTTC. It codes for CASSHTSGRGDEQFF.

The gene calls are TRBV9 and TRBJ2-2, with a possible D match to TRBD2 (6 bases). V was pared by 0 bases and J by 6 bases, with 12 bases between. The germline gives CDR1 SGDLS, CDR2 YYNGEE. The CDR3 has 15 residues. The DNA of the CDR3 is TGTGCCAGCAGCGTAGCAGTCGGGAGCCCCGGGGAGCTGTTTTTT. This codes for CASSVAVGSPGELFF.

J is TRBJ2-5 and V is TRBV5-4, with a possible D match to TRBD2 (5 bases). This CDR3 is built from 15 residues. V was trimmed by 0 bases and J by 0 bases, leaving 9 bases between them. Germline V gene data show CDR1 as SGHNT and CDR2 as YYREEE (reference sequence). The CDR3 DNA reads TGTGCCAGCAGCTTGGCGCTAGCAGACCAAGAGACCCAGTACTTC. It translates to CASSLALADQETQYF.